The 12 T cell receptor beta chains below come from one sample, sequenced in a study of T-cell reconstitution after alpha-beta-depleted transplantation in children. Preparation of the TCRbeta library involved a method that used unique molecular identifiers. One entry per CDR3 protein results from TCRdb running MiXCR on the PCR reads. The sample includes roughly 250,000 distinct CDR3 sequences, around 7.5% seen only once; the top ten take roughly 5.8%. The specimen was PBMCs, mostly from graft donor cells, collected 180 days after TCRalphabeta/CD19-depleted stem cell transplant. The receptors here all came from a male patient aged 10-17 years who had a stem cell transplant for acute lymphoblastic leukemia, so the T cells may come from the graft donor.

Many counts were recorded for this clonotype. The CDR3: CASSLSSGQGANIQYF. CDR3 DNA: TGCGCCAGCAGCCTTTCCTCGGGACAGGGGGCTAACATTCAGTACTTC. V usage is TRBV4-1 and J usage is TRBJ2-4, with 12 nucleotides matching TRBD1. Per germline, CDR1 MGHRA and CDR2 YSYEKL. Germline trimming cut 4 bases from V and 7 bases from J; bases unmatched to any gene: 8. The CDR3 extends over 16 amino acids.

This clonotype was detected ten times or more. The chain links TRBV4-3 to TRBJ2-2, with D uncertain. Germline V gene sequence: CDR1 LGHNA, CDR2 YSLEER. The length of the CDR3 is 14 residues. V was shortened by 0 bases and J by 4 bases, with 6 bases between the two germline ends. CDR3 amino acids: CASSQEGGTGELFF. The DNA of the CDR3 is TGCGCCAGCAGCCAAGAGGGTGGCACCGGGGAGCTGTTTTTT.

This clonotype has ten or more counts. V and J are TRBV3-1 and TRBJ2-2; maybe TRBD2 (7 bases). The CDR3 has 17 amino acids. Trimming took off 4 bases at V and 8 bases at J, with 23 bases between the two ends. The germline gives CDR1 LGHDT, CDR2 YNNKEL (reference sequence). The CDR3 reads CASSPRRGGVTPGELFF. The CDR3 DNA reads TGTGCCAGCAGCCCCCGCCGAGGGGGGGTTACCCCGGGGGAGCTGTTTTTT. Looking up the rest from reference TRBV3-1 and TRBJ2-2 gives the full variable domain: DTAVSQTPKYLVTQMGNDKSIKCEQNLGHDTMYWYKQDSKKFLKIMFSYNNKELIINETVPNRFSPKSPDKAHLNLHINSLELGDSAVYFCASSPRRGGVTPGELFFGEGSRLTVL.

There are many counts of this clonotype. The chain uses TRBV5-1 and TRBJ2-5; D remains unclear. CDR3 length: 13 amino acids. Germline V lookup: CDR1 SGHRS, CDR2 YFSETQ. The V end was cut by 1 base, the J end by 3 bases, with 7 bases between. The CDR3 here is CASSLWPEETQYF. In DNA form, the CDR3 reads TGCGCCAGCAGCTTGTGGCCAGAAGAGACCCAGTACTTC.

This clonotype has ten or more counts. The chain is built from TRBV4-3 and TRBJ2-5; 7 nucleotides match TRBD2. Losses at the gene ends were 4 bases for V and 1 base for J; bases not matched to a gene: 15. The germline CDR1 and CDR2 sequences are LGHNA and YSLEER. This CDR3 is 18 amino acids long. Written as DNA, the CDR3 is TGCGCCAGCAGCCCTGCGACGGCTAGCGGTTCCTCCCAAGAGACCCAGTACTTC. Translated: CASSPATASGSSQETQYF.

This clonotype was seen many times. The chain recombines TRBV10-3 with TRBJ2-7; the D is unclear. Germline V gene sequence: CDR1 ENHRY, CDR2 SYGVKD. The length of the CDR3 is 16 residues. Trimming shortened V by 0 bases and J by 0 bases, and 12 bases separated the two germline ends. The CDR3 DNA follows: TGTGCCATCAGTGAGTCGGTATTCAGGAGCTCCTACGAGCAGTACTTC. It encodes CAISESVFRSSYEQYF.

This clonotype was detected many times. This chain joins TRBV7-6 and TRBJ1-1; D uncertain. The CDR3 extends over 14 amino acids. CDR1 is SGHVS, CDR2 FNYEAQ, per germline. The V gene lost 5 bases and the J gene lost 4 bases, with 14 bases spanning the gap. The CDR3, as DNA: TGTGCCAGCAGCAGGACCCTCGGAGGCACTGAAGCTTTCTTT. Its protein product is CASSRTLGGTEAFF.

This clonotype came up many times. The chain carries TRBV28 and TRBJ2-4, with no clear D. Trimming left V 3 bases short and J 0 bases short, with 6 bases between. The CDR3 is 14 residues long. The germline V gene has CDR1 MDHEN and CDR2 SYDVKM. For the CDR3, the DNA is TGTGCCAGCAGTTTTTTTGTAGCCAAAAACATTCAGTACTTC. Its translation: CASSFFVAKNIQYF.

The table lists this clonotype with many counts. The CDR3 loop reads CASSMTSGRPRELFF. The CDR3 DNA reads as TGTGCCAGTAGTATGACTAGCGGGAGGCCCCGGGAGCTGTTTTTT. V is TRBV19 and J is TRBJ2-2; TRBD2 matches 13 bases. With 3 bases clipped from V and 9 bases from J, the junction kept 4 bases outside the gene matches. The CDR3 runs to 15 residues. Germline CDR1 reads LNHDA; CDR2 reads SQIVND (reference sequence).

This clonotype has at least ten counts. The chain carries TRBV29-1 and TRBJ2-5, with TRBD2 matching over 9 bases. With 7 bases clipped from V and 6 bases from J, the junction kept 21 bases outside the gene matches. CDR3 size: 17 residues. Looked up from germline, CDR1 is SQVTM and CDR2 is ANQGSEA. Here the CDR3 reads CSAPSSRVAGVVKTQYF. The CDR3, as DNA: TGCAGCGCACCCAGTAGTCGGGTAGCGGGAGTAGTGAAGACCCAGTACTTC. The variable domain in full, completed from reference TRBV29-1 and TRBJ2-5, reads SAVISQKPSRDICQRGTSLTIQCQVDSQVTMMFWYRQQPGQSLTLIATANQGSEATYESGFVIDKFPISRPNLTFSTLTVSNMSPEDSSIYLCSAPSSRVAGVVKTQYFGPGTRLLVL.

This clonotype was found many times. The rearrangement links TRBV2 to TRBJ1-3; perhaps TRBD1 as D (6 bases). The V end lost 8 bases, the J end lost 6 bases, and 14 bases lay between the germline ends. CDR1 SNHLY and CDR2 FYNNEI come from the germline V gene. This CDR3 has 13 residues. The CDR3: CASLLDSSNTIYF. The CDR3, as DNA: TGTGCCAGCCTTCTGGACAGTTCAAACACCATATATTTT.

This clonotype was counted ten times or more. V usage is TRBV7-9 and J usage is TRBJ2-2, with 7 bases matching TRBD1. Germline CDR1 SEHNR, CDR2 FQNEAQ (reference sequence). The CDR3 contains 16 residues. With 3 bases clipped from V and 6 bases from J, the junction kept 10 bases outside the gene matches. The CDR3 spells CASSFDRALGAGELFF. Here the CDR3 DNA reads TGTGCCAGCAGCTTCGACAGGGCCCTCGGGGCCGGGGAGCTGTTTTTT.